A selection of T cell receptor beta chains follows, all from one sample in a study of T cell changes during pregnancy in multiple sclerosis. Measured with immunoSEQ multiplex PCR; TCRdb has only the in-frame clones, and not every one. The data show tens of thousands of clones, about 93% seen once. The sample was CD8+ T cells from peripheral blood mononuclear cells, taken in the third trimester of pregnancy. The origin of the receptors is a female donor with multiple sclerosis, enrolled in a pregnancy study. Both conserved end residues are part of each CDR3. Each record gives: CDR3 DNA, CDR3 protein, CDR3 length, J gene, clone size, V gene, D gene. D genes are given only for firm matches. Clone size is not always given. Where it is, it says once, few, many or a class for expanded clones.

DNA: TGTGCCACCAGCTCCCGGACAGGAAGTAGTCAGGGGTTAGATACGCAGTATTTT; CDR3: CATSSRTGSSQGLDTQYF; length: 18; J: TRBJ2-3; size: NA; V: TRBV15; D: TRBD1
DNA: TGTGCCAGCAGCCAAGATCGTGGCCTAGCGACCTACAATGAGCAGTTCTTC; CDR3: CASSQDRGLATYNEQFF; length: 17; J: TRBJ2-1; size: large; V: TRBV4-2; D: NA
DNA: TGCAGCGTCTCAAATAGACAGAGCTCCTACAATGAGCAGTTCTTC; CDR3: CSVSNRQSSYNEQFF; length: 15; J: TRBJ2-1; size: NA; V: TRBV29-1; D: NA
DNA: TGTGCCAGCAGCGTGGACAGTCAATCACAAGAGACCCAGTACTTC; CDR3: CASSVDSQSQETQYF; length: 15; J: TRBJ2-5; size: once; V: TRBV9; D: NA
DNA: TGTGCCAGCAGCCAAGAAGCAGGTAGCTCCTACGAGCAGTACTTC; CDR3: CASSQEAGSSYEQYF; length: 15; J: TRBJ2-7; size: NA; V: TRBV4-2; D: NA
DNA: TGCAGCGTTTTTGGCCGGGGTAGCGGGGGGGCGAGGCGCGCAGATACGCAGTATTTT; CDR3: CSVFGRGSGGARRADTQYF; length: 19; J: TRBJ2-3; size: NA; V: TRBV29-1; D: TRBD2
DNA: TGTGCCATCAGTGACGTCACAAACTCCTACGAGCAGTACTTC; CDR3: CAISDVTNSYEQYF; length: 14; J: TRBJ2-7; size: once; V: TRBV10-3; D: NA
DNA: TGTGCCAGCAGCCCGGGGGATAGCAATCAGCCCCAGCATTTT; CDR3: CASSPGDSNQPQHF; length: 14; J: TRBJ1-5; size: NA; V: TRBV2; D: NA
DNA: TGTGCCACCCAACGGGTCGGGGGGCCTGAAGCTTTCTTT; CDR3: CATQRVGGPEAFF; length: 13; J: TRBJ1-1; size: NA; V: TRBV6-1; D: NA
DNA: TGTGCCACCAGCAGAGATGGGCAGGGGTGGTGGGAAGGTGAGCAGTTCTTC; CDR3: CATSRDGQGWWEGEQFF; length: 17; J: TRBJ2-1; size: once; V: TRBV15; D: NA
DNA: TGTGCCAGCAGCCCCCGGGGTTACAATGAGCAGTTCTTC; CDR3: CASSPRGYNEQFF; length: 13; J: TRBJ2-1; size: NA; V: TRBV11-3; D: NA
DNA: TGTGCCAGCAGCCCCATTGGGGAGAATCAGCCCCAGCATTTT; CDR3: CASSPIGENQPQHF; length: 14; J: TRBJ1-5; size: NA; V: TRBV7-9; D: NA
DNA: TGTGCCAGCAGCTTAGCAGCTCCCAACAATGAGCAGTTCTTC; CDR3: CASSLAAPNNEQFF; length: 14; J: TRBJ2-1; size: NA; V: TRBV7-6; D: NA
DNA: TGTGCCAGCAGCTTAGATCCACAGGGGGCGCGAGGCTACACCTTC; CDR3: CASSLDPQGARGYTF; length: 15; J: TRBJ1-2; size: NA; V: TRBV7-6; D: TRBD1
DNA: TGTGCCAGCAGTGAAGTAATGGGGGCTGGCACTGAAGCTTTCTTT; CDR3: CASSEVMGAGTEAFF; length: 15; J: TRBJ1-1; size: NA; V: TRBV2; D: NA
DNA: TGTGCCAGCAGTTCCCAGGAGGGCTTCGAGGGCTACACCTTC; CDR3: CASSSQEGFEGYTF; length: 14; J: TRBJ1-2; size: NA; V: TRBV27; D: NA
DNA: TGTGCCAGCAGTTTATATGTGGGTAGGGGAGATACGCAGTATTTT; CDR3: CASSLYVGRGDTQYF; length: 15; J: TRBJ2-3; size: NA; V: TRBV27; D: NA
DNA: TGTGCCAGCAGTGAAGCTTTCCCTCCGGTCCAGCAGTACTTC; CDR3: CASSEAFPPVQQYF; length: 14; J: TRBJ2-7; size: NA; V: TRBV2; D: NA
DNA: TGTGCCAGCAGTGAACGGGACATCGAGCAGTACTTC; CDR3: CASSERDIEQYF; length: 12; J: TRBJ2-7; size: NA; V: TRBV25-1; D: NA
DNA: TGTGCCAGCAGGGAGGGGATCGGGGTTTCCTACGAGCAGTACTTC; CDR3: CASREGIGVSYEQYF; length: 15; J: TRBJ2-7; size: NA; V: TRBV25-1; D: NA
DNA: TGTGCCAGTTCTCAGACTAGTTCCAATGAGCAGTTCTTC; CDR3: CASSQTSSNEQFF; length: 13; J: TRBJ2-1; size: NA; V: TRBV19; D: NA
DNA: TGTGCCATCAGTGAGTCCCAGGGGGACTATGGCTACACCTTC; CDR3: CAISESQGDYGYTF; length: 14; J: TRBJ1-2; size: NA; V: TRBV10-3; D: TRBD1
DNA: TGTGCCACCAGCAGTGAAGTAGAGGATCTTGAGCAGTTCTTC; CDR3: CATSSEVEDLEQFF; length: 14; J: TRBJ2-1; size: NA; V: TRBV15; D: NA
DNA: TGTGCCAGCAGTGGGACAGTCAATGAAAAACTGTTTTTT; CDR3: CASSGTVNEKLFF; length: 13; J: TRBJ1-4; size: NA; V: TRBV14; D: TRBD1
DNA: TGTGCCAGCAGCCACCGCTGGGGGGGCGGGGAGCTGTTTTTT; CDR3: CASSHRWGGGELFF; length: 14; J: TRBJ2-2; size: NA; V: TRBV4-2; D: TRBD2
DNA: TGTGCCAGCAGTTACTCGGTGGGGGGATCAAATGAGCAGTTCTTC; CDR3: CASSYSVGGSNEQFF; length: 15; J: TRBJ2-1; size: NA; V: TRBV6-5; D: NA
DNA: TGTGCCAGCAGCGTAGACTACAGGGGGAACACTGAAGCTTTCTTT; CDR3: CASSVDYRGNTEAFF; length: 15; J: TRBJ1-1; size: medium-sized; V: TRBV9; D: TRBD1
DNA: TGTGCCAGCAGCTCAATAGCGGGAGGGTCGAATCCTAGCACAGATACGCAGTATTTT; CDR3: CASSSIAGGSNPSTDTQYF; length: 19; J: TRBJ2-3; size: NA; V: TRBV7-3; D: TRBD2
DNA: TGTGCCAGCAGCCCAGCGTACAGGGGAACTAATGAAAAACTGTTTTTT; CDR3: CASSPAYRGTNEKLFF; length: 16; J: TRBJ1-4; size: medium-sized; V: TRBV9; D: TRBD1
DNA: TGTGCCAGCAGCTCCGTGACGGGACAGGGCTTAAGATCCTACGAGCAGTACTTC; CDR3: CASSSVTGQGLRSYEQYF; length: 18; J: TRBJ2-7; size: once; V: TRBV7-9; D: TRBD1
DNA: TGCGCCAGCAGTGAGAGGGCAGGACAGAGCAATCAGCCCCAGCATTTT; CDR3: CASSERAGQSNQPQHF; length: 16; J: TRBJ1-5; size: NA; V: TRBV10-2; D: NA
DNA: TGTGCCAGTAGGGAGCCGGGACAGAGGGAGACCCAGTACTTC; CDR3: CASREPGQRETQYF; length: 14; J: TRBJ2-5; size: NA; V: TRBV19; D: TRBD1
DNA: TGTGCCAGCAGCCCCGGGACAGACCCCTACAATGAGCAGTTCTTC; CDR3: CASSPGTDPYNEQFF; length: 15; J: TRBJ2-1; size: NA; V: TRBV7-6; D: TRBD1
DNA: TGTGCCAGCAGCCCGAAGGGAGGGATCGGGGAGCTGTTTTTT; CDR3: CASSPKGGIGELFF; length: 14; J: TRBJ2-2; size: once; V: TRBV7-9; D: TRBD2
DNA: TGTGCCAGCAGCTTGGGACAGGATCAAGAGACCCAGTACTTC; CDR3: CASSLGQDQETQYF; length: 14; J: TRBJ2-5; size: NA; V: TRBV7-9; D: TRBD1
DNA: TGTGCCAGCAGCCTTGCCGCGGGTTGGAGCTCCTACAATGAGCAGTTCTTC; CDR3: CASSLAAGWSSYNEQFF; length: 17; J: TRBJ2-1; size: NA; V: TRBV9; D: NA
DNA: TGTGCCACCAGCAGAGATCGGGGTTCTGGGGCCAACGTCCTGACTTTC; CDR3: CATSRDRGSGANVLTF; length: 16; J: TRBJ2-6; size: NA; V: TRBV15; D: NA
DNA: TGCAGCGCTCGGGACCGGGAGAACTATGGCTACACCTTC; CDR3: CSARDRENYGYTF; length: 13; J: TRBJ1-2; size: NA; V: TRBV29-1; D: NA
DNA: TGTGCCAGCAGTTCCCGGGGGAGCGAGCAGTACTTC; CDR3: CASSSRGSEQYF; length: 12; J: TRBJ2-7; size: NA; V: TRBV11-3; D: NA
DNA: TGTGCCAGTAGGCGGACTAGCGGGTTCCAAGAGACCCAGTACTTC; CDR3: CASRRTSGFQETQYF; length: 15; J: TRBJ2-5; size: NA; V: TRBV19; D: TRBD2
DNA: TGTGCCAGCAGTGCGGGTTTGACTCCCATAACTTACAATGAGCAGTTCTTC; CDR3: CASSAGLTPITYNEQFF; length: 17; J: TRBJ2-1; size: NA; V: TRBV25-1; D: NA
DNA: TGCGCCAGCAGCCATCAGTGGGGCAGGGCCACTGAAGCTTTCTTT; CDR3: CASSHQWGRATEAFF; length: 15; J: TRBJ1-1; size: NA; V: TRBV4-1; D: NA
DNA: TGCGCCAGCAGCTTGGTAGAGCGGGAGCCCTACAATGAGCAGTTCTTC; CDR3: CASSLVEREPYNEQFF; length: 16; J: TRBJ2-1; size: NA; V: TRBV5-1; D: TRBD2
DNA: TGTGCCAGCAGTTCCCCTCGTGCTACCAGGGATACGCAGTATTTT; CDR3: CASSSPRATRDTQYF; length: 15; J: TRBJ2-3; size: NA; V: TRBV27; D: NA
DNA: TGTGCCAGCCTCCTTACAGACAGGCCGGGTTCCTACGAGCAGTACTTC; CDR3: CASLLTDRPGSYEQYF; length: 16; J: TRBJ2-7; size: NA; V: TRBV2; D: NA
DNA: TGCAGCGTGGGGGGGTCCGGGACTAGCGGCTTCAATGAGCAGTTCTTC; CDR3: CSVGGSGTSGFNEQFF; length: 16; J: TRBJ2-1; size: NA; V: TRBV29-1; D: TRBD2
DNA: TGTGCCAGCAGCTTGAAACAAACCGGACAGAACTCTGGAAACACCATATATTTT; CDR3: CASSLKQTGQNSGNTIYF; length: 18; J: TRBJ1-3; size: NA; V: TRBV5-5; D: NA
DNA: TGTGCCAGCAGCTTCGTAGCGGGAGCGAACAATGAGCAGTTCTTC; CDR3: CASSFVAGANNEQFF; length: 15; J: TRBJ2-1; size: NA; V: TRBV5-4; D: TRBD2
DNA: TGTGCCTGTAAGGGGGATGGGGCGAATGAGCAGTTCTTC; CDR3: CACKGDGANEQFF; length: 13; J: TRBJ2-1; size: NA; V: TRBV19; D: NA
DNA: TGCGCCAGCAGCCACACAGGGGACGAGCAGTACTTC; CDR3: CASSHTGDEQYF; length: 12; J: TRBJ2-7; size: few; V: TRBV4-1; D: TRBD1
DNA: TGTGCCGGCGGACTAGCGGGGGCCCACTCCTACAATGAGCAGTTCTTC; CDR3: CAGGLAGAHSYNEQFF; length: 16; J: TRBJ2-1; size: NA; V: TRBV2; D: TRBD2
DNA: TGTGCCAGCAGCTTGGCTGCCGGGACAGGTTACACTGAAGCTTTCTTT; CDR3: CASSLAAGTGYTEAFF; length: 16; J: TRBJ1-1; size: NA; V: TRBV5-6; D: TRBD1
DNA: TGCGCCAGCAGCCAAGATGCAGGGCCCTCCTACGAGCAGTACTTC; CDR3: CASSQDAGPSYEQYF; length: 15; J: TRBJ2-7; size: once; V: TRBV4-1; D: NA